Listed below are T cell receptor beta chains from one sample, sequenced in a study of T cell changes during pregnancy in multiple sclerosis. Libraries were prepared by immunoSEQ multiplex PCR; TCRdb keeps only in-frame clonotypes and omits some of them. The data hold 75,000 to 100,000 clones, with around 92% observed a single time. The source material was peripheral blood, sampled after pregnancy. The receptors originated from a female donor in good health, enrolled as a control in a pregnancy study. Each CDR3 is given with its conserved first and last residue. Fields, in order: J gene, V gene, clone size, D gene, CDR3 protein, CDR3 DNA. The D gene is left open where the match is weak. Not every row has a clone size; where given, it reads once, few, many or a size class.

j_call: TRBJ2-5
v_call: TRBV4-2
clone_size: -
d_call: TRBD2
cdr3_aa: CASSQEPGTSGYQETQYF
cdr3_nt: TGTGCCAGCAGCCAAGAGCCTGGGACTAGCGGGTACCAAGAGACCCAGTACTTC

j_call: TRBJ2-2
v_call: TRBV2
clone_size: -
d_call: -
cdr3_aa: CASSYRQYTGELFF
cdr3_nt: TGTGCCAGCAGCTATAGACAGTACACCGGGGAGCTGTTTTTT

j_call: TRBJ2-1
v_call: TRBV27
clone_size: -
d_call: TRBD1
cdr3_aa: CASIPFGTGYGEQFF
cdr3_nt: TGTGCCAGCATTCCTTTCGGGACAGGGTACGGTGAGCAGTTCTTC

j_call: TRBJ2-2
v_call: TRBV5-1
clone_size: -
d_call: TRBD2
cdr3_aa: CATYLADDTGELFF
cdr3_nt: TGCGCCACCTACCTAGCGGATGACACCGGGGAGCTGTTTTTT

j_call: TRBJ1-2
v_call: TRBV7-3
clone_size: -
d_call: TRBD1
cdr3_aa: CASSTSGQGDGYTF
cdr3_nt: TGTGCCAGCAGCACATCGGGACAGGGGGATGGCTACACCTTC

j_call: TRBJ2-1
v_call: TRBV5-1
clone_size: -
d_call: TRBD1
cdr3_aa: CASSPGTAENEQFF
cdr3_nt: TGCGCCAGCAGCCCAGGGACAGCCGAAAATGAGCAGTTCTTC

j_call: TRBJ2-7
v_call: TRBV5-8
clone_size: -
d_call: TRBD2
cdr3_aa: CASSSYFRTLSGRAYEQYF
cdr3_nt: TGTGCCAGCAGCTCCTATTTCAGAACGTTAAGCGGGAGGGCCTACGAGCAGTACTTC

j_call: TRBJ2-1
v_call: TRBV5-6
clone_size: -
d_call: -
cdr3_aa: CASSLTTRGYNEQFF
cdr3_nt: TGTGCCAGCAGCTTGACGACTAGGGGCTACAATGAGCAGTTCTTC

j_call: TRBJ1-1
v_call: TRBV27
clone_size: -
d_call: -
cdr3_aa: CASSLTVRGNTEAFF
cdr3_nt: TGTGCCAGCAGTTTAACAGTCAGGGGGAACACTGAAGCTTTCTTT

j_call: TRBJ2-1
v_call: TRBV5-6
clone_size: -
d_call: -
cdr3_aa: CASSLSGEEAYNEQFF
cdr3_nt: TGTGCCAGCAGCCTCTCGGGGGAGGAAGCCTACAATGAGCAGTTCTTC

j_call: TRBJ1-2
v_call: TRBV29-1
clone_size: -
d_call: TRBD1
cdr3_aa: CSVEGQGARSYTF
cdr3_nt: TGCAGCGTTGAGGGACAGGGGGCGAGGAGCTACACCTTC

j_call: TRBJ2-7
v_call: TRBV11-1
clone_size: -
d_call: -
cdr3_aa: CASSLVTGYEQYF
cdr3_nt: TGTGCCAGCAGCTTAGTTACAGGCTACGAGCAGTACTTC

j_call: TRBJ2-5
v_call: TRBV5-1
clone_size: -
d_call: TRBD2
cdr3_aa: CASSLGGLAGPQETQYF
cdr3_nt: TGCGCCAGCAGCCTGGGTGGACTAGCGGGCCCACAAGAGACCCAGTACTTC

j_call: TRBJ2-7
v_call: TRBV9
clone_size: -
d_call: -
cdr3_aa: CASSVGGQGYEQYF
cdr3_nt: TGTGCCAGCAGCGTAGGGGGGCAGGGGTACGAGCAGTACTTC

j_call: TRBJ1-6
v_call: TRBV4-1
clone_size: -
d_call: TRBD1
cdr3_aa: CASSQVPGQVASLHF
cdr3_nt: TGCGCCAGCAGCCAAGTCCCGGGACAGGTCGCATCCCTCCACTTT

j_call: TRBJ2-7
v_call: TRBV5-1
clone_size: -
d_call: TRBD2
cdr3_aa: CASSLAVSSGSYEQYF
cdr3_nt: TGCGCCAGCAGCTTGGCCGTTTCTAGCGGGAGCTACGAGCAGTACTTC

j_call: TRBJ2-4
v_call: TRBV19
clone_size: once
d_call: TRBD2
cdr3_aa: CASSIPRGGGDIQYF
cdr3_nt: TGTGCCAGTAGTATACCGCGCGGCGGGGGAGACATTCAGTACTTC

j_call: TRBJ1-6
v_call: TRBV11-1
clone_size: -
d_call: -
cdr3_aa: CASSLDGRSSYNSPLHF
cdr3_nt: TGTGCCAGCAGCTTAGATGGCAGAAGCTCCTATAATTCACCCCTCCACTTT

j_call: TRBJ1-1
v_call: TRBV9
clone_size: -
d_call: -
cdr3_aa: CASTRTALNTEAFF
cdr3_nt: TGTGCCAGCACTCGGACAGCCTTGAACACTGAAGCTTTCTTT

j_call: TRBJ2-2
v_call: TRBV6-1
clone_size: -
d_call: -
cdr3_aa: CASSEPGTRTGELFF
cdr3_nt: TGTGCCAGCAGTGAGCCGGGAACAAGGACCGGGGAGCTGTTTTTT

j_call: TRBJ2-7
v_call: TRBV5-5
clone_size: -
d_call: -
cdr3_aa: CASSLGPTTPGGSYEQYF
cdr3_nt: TGTGCCAGCAGCTTGGGCCCCACAACACCCGGGGGCTCCTACGAGCAGTACTTC

j_call: TRBJ1-1
v_call: TRBV6-1
clone_size: -
d_call: -
cdr3_aa: CASSESGGDTEAFF
cdr3_nt: TGTGCCAGCAGTGAATCGGGAGGGGACACTGAAGCTTTCTTT

j_call: TRBJ1-5
v_call: TRBV28
clone_size: -
d_call: TRBD1
cdr3_aa: CASRTGRSNQPQHF
cdr3_nt: TGTGCCAGCAGGACAGGGCGATCCAATCAGCCCCAGCATTTT

j_call: TRBJ2-2
v_call: TRBV7-6
clone_size: -
d_call: TRBD1
cdr3_aa: CASSLIPAGQGLNTGELFF
cdr3_nt: TGTGCCAGCAGCTTAATTCCCGCCGGACAGGGTTTGAACACCGGGGAGCTGTTTTTT

j_call: TRBJ2-1
v_call: TRBV11-3
clone_size: once
d_call: TRBD2
cdr3_aa: CASSGGGNEQFF
cdr3_nt: TGTGCCAGCAGCGGGGGGGGAAATGAGCAGTTCTTC

j_call: TRBJ2-7
v_call: TRBV15
clone_size: -
d_call: -
cdr3_aa: CATSSWTAAYEQYF
cdr3_nt: TGTGCCACCAGCTCCTGGACAGCTGCCTACGAGCAGTACTTC

j_call: TRBJ1-1
v_call: TRBV5-5
clone_size: -
d_call: -
cdr3_aa: CASTTRAGTEAFF
cdr3_nt: TGTGCCAGCACTACAAGGGCGGGCACTGAAGCTTTCTTT

j_call: TRBJ1-1
v_call: TRBV7-9
clone_size: -
d_call: TRBD1
cdr3_aa: CASSSSGQGREAFF
cdr3_nt: TGTGCCAGCAGCTCCTCGGGACAGGGCCGAGAAGCTTTCTTT

j_call: TRBJ2-3
v_call: TRBV27
clone_size: once
d_call: TRBD2
cdr3_aa: CASTHFFSSGGDNTQYF
cdr3_nt: TGTGCCAGCACCCACTTCTTTTCTAGCGGGGGGGATAATACGCAGTATTTT

j_call: TRBJ1-1
v_call: TRBV5-4
clone_size: -
d_call: TRBD1
cdr3_aa: CASSTPTGAGTEAFF
cdr3_nt: TGTGCCAGCAGCACGCCGACAGGGGCGGGCACTGAAGCTTTCTTT

j_call: TRBJ1-2
v_call: TRBV6-5
clone_size: -
d_call: TRBD1
cdr3_aa: CASSYGQGADYGYTF
cdr3_nt: TGTGCCAGCAGTTATGGACAGGGGGCTGACTATGGCTACACCTTC

j_call: TRBJ1-2
v_call: TRBV18
clone_size: -
d_call: TRBD1
cdr3_aa: CASSQKTGGYGYTF
cdr3_nt: TGTGCCAGCTCACAAAAGACAGGGGGATATGGCTACACCTTC

j_call: TRBJ2-1
v_call: TRBV4-1
clone_size: -
d_call: TRBD2
cdr3_aa: CASSHPGLAGGPSPYNEQFF
cdr3_nt: TGCGCCAGCAGCCACCCGGGACTAGCGGGAGGGCCCTCCCCCTACAATGAGCAGTTCTTC

j_call: TRBJ2-7
v_call: TRBV7-9
clone_size: -
d_call: -
cdr3_aa: CASSNLQGRYEQYF
cdr3_nt: TGTGCCAGCAGCAACCTACAGGGACGCTACGAGCAGTACTTC

j_call: TRBJ2-7
v_call: TRBV7-9
clone_size: -
d_call: TRBD1
cdr3_aa: CASSYRDRVGEQYF
cdr3_nt: TGTGCCAGCAGCTACCGGGACAGGGTAGGCGAGCAGTACTTC

j_call: TRBJ2-3
v_call: TRBV28
clone_size: -
d_call: TRBD1
cdr3_aa: CASSSGGITDTQYF
cdr3_nt: TGTGCCAGCAGTTCAGGGGGAATCACAGATACGCAGTATTTT

j_call: TRBJ2-7
v_call: TRBV7-8
clone_size: -
d_call: -
cdr3_aa: CVAGPSSYEQYF
cdr3_nt: TGCGTCGCGGGCCCGAGCTCCTACGAGCAGTACTTC

j_call: TRBJ2-3
v_call: TRBV6-5
clone_size: -
d_call: -
cdr3_aa: CASGGLTDTQYF
cdr3_nt: TGTGCCAGCGGGGGCCTCACAGATACGCAGTATTTT

j_call: TRBJ1-6
v_call: TRBV15
clone_size: -
d_call: TRBD1
cdr3_aa: CATSRDPPGGNSPLHF
cdr3_nt: TGTGCCACCAGCAGAGATCCCCCAGGGGGAAATTCACCCCTCCACTTT

j_call: TRBJ2-3
v_call: TRBV7-8
clone_size: -
d_call: -
cdr3_aa: CASSLARENTQYF
cdr3_nt: TGTGCCAGCAGCTTAGCGCGCGAGAATACGCAGTATTTT

j_call: TRBJ2-7
v_call: TRBV9
clone_size: once
d_call: TRBD1
cdr3_aa: CASSVGGTGSLGSYEQYF
cdr3_nt: TGTGCCAGCAGCGTAGGTGGGACAGGGAGTCTTGGATCCTACGAGCAGTACTTC

j_call: TRBJ1-1
v_call: TRBV5-4
clone_size: -
d_call: -
cdr3_aa: CASIYGTEAFF
cdr3_nt: TGTGCCAGCATCTATGGCACTGAAGCTTTCTTT

j_call: TRBJ2-3
v_call: TRBV21-1
clone_size: -
d_call: -
cdr3_aa: CASHGLVVADTQYF
cdr3_nt: TGTGCCTCCCATGGACTAGTTGTAGCAGATACGCAGTATTTT